These 26 T cell receptor beta chains were all obtained from the same sample, sequenced in a study of blood T cell repertoires in COVID-19. TCRdb's copy holds only in-frame clones and misses some; the assay was immunoSEQ multiplex PCR. The repertoire holds about 500,000 clones, around 90% seen once, with roughly 8% in the top ten. Sequencing was performed on peripheral blood. The receptors derive from a woman in her forties or fifties with COVID-19, enrolled during active disease.

V gene TRBV2 combines with J gene TRBJ1-2, with D unclear. In germline, CDR1 is SNHLY, CDR2 FYNNEI. The CDR3 contains 12 residues. The V and J ends lost 3 bases and 4 bases respectively, with 6 bases between them. In DNA form, the CDR3 reads TGTGCCAGCAGTGAGGGGAGCTATGGCTACACCTTC. It specifies CASSEGSYGYTF.

This chain connects TRBV7-3 to TRBJ2-2; 10 nucleotides match TRBD1. This CDR3 comprises 16 residues. V dropped 2 bases and J dropped 8; count of bases not matched to a gene: 8. In germline, CDR1 is SGHTA, CDR2 FQGTGA. The CDR3 region is CASSLSGTGVVGELFF. CDR3 nucleotide sequence: TGTGCCAGCAGCTTATCCGGGACAGGGGTCGTGGGGGAGCTGTTTTTT.

The gene calls are TRBV4-1 and TRBJ1-2; D may be TRBD1 (5 bases). V was pared by 3 bases and J by 8 bases, with 16 bases between. CDR1 is MGHRA and CDR2 is YSYEKL in the germline V gene. The CDR3 runs to 14 residues. In DNA, the CDR3 is TGCGCCAGCAGCCAGGGGGGGGAAGGACAAGGCTACACCTTC. It encodes CASSQGGEGQGYTF.

The chain carries TRBV5-1 and TRBJ1-1; no definite D call. The CDR3 length is 14 residues. V was trimmed by 3 bases and J by 5 bases, leaving 14 bases between them. Looked up from germline, CDR1 is SGHRS and CDR2 is YFSETQ. The DNA for the CDR3 is TGCGCCAGCAGCTCGCAAGGCCCCGGGACTGAAGCTTTCTTT. This codes for CASSSQGPGTEAFF.

CDR3 region: CATSRGQGSDTEAFF. CDR3 DNA sequence: TGTGCCACCAGCAGAGGACAGGGGAGTGACACTGAAGCTTTCTTT. V is TRBV15 and J is TRBJ1-1, with 8 bases fitting TRBD1. The CDR3 covers 15 residues. Germline V lookup: CDR1 LNHNV, CDR2 YYDKDF (reference sequence). The V gene end was trimmed by 1 base and the J gene end by 3 bases; junction bases not matched to a gene: 4.

The chain couples TRBV28 to TRBJ2-7, with 8 nucleotides matching TRBD1. The CDR3 consists of 16 residues. J was trimmed by 3 bases and V by 6 bases; bases with no gene match: 13. Germline V gene data show CDR1 as MDHEN and CDR2 as SYDVKM. The CDR3 loop is CASSTSSGTGLYEQYF. CDR3 bases: TGTGCCAGCAGCACCTCATCCGGGACAGGTCTCTACGAGCAGTACTTC. Together with reference TRBV28 and TRBJ2-7, the CDR3 gives the full variable domain: DVKVTQSSRYLVKRTGEKVFLECVQDMDHENMFWYRQDPGLGLRLIYFSYDVKMKEKGDIPEGYSVSREKKERFSLILESASTNQTSMYLCASSTSSGTGLYEQYFGPGTRLTVT.

This clone has only a few counts. This chain joins TRBV6-6 and TRBJ2-3; maybe TRBD2 (6 bases). Germline CDR1 is MNHNY and CDR2 is SVGAGI (reference sequence). V was shortened by 6 bases and J by 5 bases, with 15 bases between the two germline ends. CDR3 length: 14 amino acids. CDR3 sequence: CASRPGGRGDTQYF. DNA for the CDR3: TGTGCCAGCAGGCCCGGGGGACGGGGAGATACGCAGTATTTT.

This chain uses TRBV27 with TRBJ2-7; D is perhaps TRBD1 (6 bases). V lost 3 bases, J lost 2 bases, and 17 bases lay in between. CDR3 length: 16 residues. CDR1 and CDR2 (germline): MNHEY, SMNVEV (reference sequence). The CDR3 sequence is CASSLGRQAPPYEQYF. The CDR3 nucleotides read TGTGCCAGCAGTTTGGGGAGACAGGCCCCTCCCTACGAGCAGTACTTC.

The chain carries TRBV13 and TRBJ1-4; D may be TRBD1 (5 bases). Germline values: CDR1 PRHDT, CDR2 FYEKMQ (reference sequence). The CDR3 spans 13 residues. Trimming cost V 2 bases and J 10 bases, with 11 bases left between them. CDR3 bases: TGTGCCAGCAGCTTATCCCGGGGGACAAAACTGTTTTTT. Translation: CASSLSRGTKLFF.

The genes are TRBV6-5 and TRBJ1-3, with 8 bases aligning to TRBD1. This CDR3 is built from 15 residues. Trimming removed 6 bases from V and 0 bases from J; junction bases left unmatched: 4. The germline V gene encodes CDR1 MNHEY and CDR2 SVGAGI. The CDR3 nucleotides read TGTGCCAGCAGGGACAGGGACTACTCTGGAAACACCATATATTTT. Encoded protein: CASRDRDYSGNTIYF.

The chain is built from TRBV19 and TRBJ1-6, with 9 positions matching TRBD1. The V segment lost 1 base and the J segment 7 bases; nucleotides outside the gene matches: 5. The germline V gene encodes CDR1 LNHDA and CDR2 SQIVND (reference sequence). The CDR3 consists of 16 residues. The CDR3 loop reads CASSIAPGQGNSPLHF. In DNA form, the CDR3 reads TGTGCCAGTAGTATAGCGCCGGGACAGGGAAATTCACCCCTCCACTTT.

The rearrangement uses TRBV18 and TRBJ1-2; D is ambiguous. Trimming left V 9 bases short and J 4 bases short, with 15 bases between. The length of the CDR3 is 13 residues. Germline CDR1 KGHSH, CDR2 LQKENI. This CDR3 reads CASSTEESYGYTF. The CDR3 DNA is TGTGCCAGTTCGACCGAGGAGTCCTATGGCTACACCTTC.

The V and J genes are TRBV6-5 and TRBJ2-6; TRBD1 matches 7 bases. The CDR3 is 15 amino acids. Germline V lookup: CDR1 MNHEY, CDR2 SVGAGI. V dropped 2 bases and J dropped 8; count of bases not matched to a gene: 6. CDR3 region: CASSYDRVSSNVLTF. The CDR3 nucleotides are TGTGCCAGCAGTTACGACAGGGTATCCTCCAACGTCCTGACTTTC.

This chain links TRBV11-1 with TRBJ2-7; TRBD1 matches 8 bases. The CDR3 covers 12 residues. CDR1 SGHAT and CDR2 FQDESV come from the germline V gene (reference sequence). V shed 3 bases, J shed 9 bases, and the junction held 4 bases outside the gene matches. CDR3 protein: CASSLDRDRQYF. Written as DNA, the CDR3 is TGTGCCAGCAGCTTGGACAGGGACCGGCAGTACTTC.

The chain uses TRBV6-2 or TRBV6-3 and TRBJ1-5, with D unclear. V lost 5 bases and J lost 4, with 15 bases in between. Germline V lookup: CDR1 MNHEY, CDR2 SVGEGT. CDR3 size: 15 residues. This CDR3 reads CASSPTSVGNQPQHF. The CDR3 DNA is TGTGCCAGCAGTCCGACTTCAGTTGGGAATCAGCCCCAGCATTTT.

The rearrangement links TRBV9 to TRBJ2-2; 7 bases fit TRBD1. Germline V gene data show CDR1 as SGDLS and CDR2 as YYNGEE. J was trimmed by 3 bases and V by 0 bases; bases with no gene match: 5. The CDR3 covers 16 residues. CDR3 region: CASSVGRGQDTGELFF. The CDR3, as DNA: TGTGCCAGCAGCGTAGGAAGGGGGCAAGACACCGGGGAGCTGTTTTTT.

V and J are TRBV5-5 and TRBJ2-7; D is undetermined. Trimming pared 0 bases from V and 3 bases from J, leaving 4 bases between. Germline V CDR1 and CDR2: SGHKS, YYEKEE (reference sequence). This CDR3 comprises 12 residues. This chain's CDR3 is CASSLADYEQYF. The CDR3 nucleotides are TGTGCCAGCAGCTTGGCAGACTACGAGCAGTACTTC.

In DNA, the CDR3 is TGTGCCAGCAGTGACGACAGGGTTAGCAATCAGCCCCAGCATTTT. It is translated as CASSDDRVSNQPQHF. The V gene is TRBV28, the J gene TRBJ1-5, with 7 bases fitting TRBD1. The CDR3 sequence is 15 residues long. V shed 5 bases and J 0 bases; nucleotides not matched to a gene: 4. The germline CDR1 and CDR2 sequences are MDHEN and SYDVKM.

The V gene is TRBV5-1, the J gene TRBJ1-2, with a possible D match to TRBD1 (6 bases). This CDR3 is built from 14 residues. Germline V gene data show CDR1 as SGHRS and CDR2 as YFSETQ. V was pared by 2 bases and J by 7 bases, with 15 bases between. The CDR3 here is CASSLDTGSGGYTF. CDR3 DNA sequence: TGCGCCAGCAGCTTAGATACAGGGTCTGGTGGCTACACCTTC.

The rearrangement joins TRBV12-5 to TRBJ2-3; D may be TRBD2 (5 bases). Germline CDR1 is LGHNT and CDR2 is FRNRAP. Trimming shortened V by 0 bases and J by 4 bases, and 20 bases separated the two germline ends. The CDR3 totals 18 residues. Here the CDR3 reads CASGLVRSGPEGADTQYF. DNA for the CDR3: TGTGCTAGTGGTTTGGTACGGTCTGGCCCCGAGGGCGCAGATACGCAGTATTTT.

J is TRBJ1-5 and V is TRBV5-6, with D uncertain. This CDR3 is 12 amino acids long. Germline CDR1 is SGHDT and CDR2 is YYEEEE. V lost 2 bases, J lost 7 bases, and 7 bases lay in between. CDR3 sequence: CASSLLGQPQHF. The CDR3 DNA sequence: TGTGCCAGCAGCTTATTGGGCCAGCCCCAGCATTTT.

The chain's CDR3 is CASKKQGANTEAFF. CDR3 nucleotide sequence: TGCGCCAGCAAGAAACAGGGGGCGAACACTGAAGCTTTCTTT. J is TRBJ1-1 and V is TRBV10-2, with 9 positions matching TRBD1. After removal of 7 bases from V and 1 base from J, the junction contained 4 bases not matched to a gene. Germline CDR1 WSHSY, CDR2 SAAADI. The CDR3 is 14 amino acids.

V and J are TRBV14 and TRBJ2-1; D might be TRBD1 (7 bases). Between the trimmed V and J ends, which lost 4 bases and 9 bases, there was a span of 22 bases. CDR1 is SGHDN, CDR2 FVKESK, per germline. The CDR3 consists of 16 residues. CDR3 in DNA: TGTGCCAGCAGCCTCATGGCGGGACAGTTGCTAGGTGAGCAGTTCTTC. As protein: CASSLMAGQLLGEQFF.

V usage is TRBV30 and J usage is TRBJ1-1; possibly TRBD1 for D (5 bases). The CDR3 is made up of 14 amino acids. Germline CDR1 GTSNPN, CDR2 SVGIG (reference sequence). V lost 1 base, J lost 6 bases, and 15 bases lay in between. The chain's CDR3 is CAWSAYSVTAEAFF. The CDR3 region has the DNA TGTGCCTGGAGTGCTTACTCTGTGACAGCTGAAGCTTTCTTT. The variable domain in full, completed from reference TRBV30 and TRBJ1-1, reads SQTIHQWPATLVQPVGSPLSLECTVEGTSNPNLYWYRQAAGRGLQLLFYSVGIGQISSEVPQNLSASRPQDRQFILSSKKLLLSDSGFYLCAWSAYSVTAEAFFGQGTRLTVV.

The chain employs TRBV25-1 and TRBJ2-7; 9 nucleotides match TRBD1. The CDR3 is 13 residues long. Unmatched junction bases numbered 4, after V lost 8 bases and J lost 2 bases. Per the germline V gene, CDR1 is MGHDK and CDR2 is SYGVNS. The CDR3 loop reads CASWDRVAYEQYF. CDR3 coding DNA: TGTGCCAGCTGGGACAGGGTTGCCTACGAGCAGTACTTC.

This chain links TRBV27 with TRBJ1-2; D unclear. The germline V gene has CDR1 MNHEY and CDR2 SMNVEV (reference sequence). CDR3 length: 15 amino acids. V dropped 4 bases and J dropped 0 bases, with 12 bases sitting between them. The CDR3 is CASSSTVQANYGYTF. In DNA, the CDR3 is TGTGCCAGCAGTTCAACAGTCCAGGCTAACTATGGCTACACCTTC.